Below, 20 T cell receptor beta chains from the same sample are listed, as sequenced in a study of cytomegalovirus exposure and HLA in healthy donors. Sequencing used immunoSEQ multiplex PCR; TCRdb keeps in-frame clones, though not all of them. The repertoire consists of some 160,000 clones, with approximately 89% occurring once and the leading ten covering approximately 0.7%. Sequencing input: PBMCs. The receptor set was obtained from a man younger than 35 in good health and CMV-seronegative.

The chain combines TRBV11-2 with TRBJ1-1; D not resolved. This CDR3 has 14 residues. Germline V CDR1 and CDR2: SGHAT, FQNNGV. V lost 3 bases and J lost 1, with 9 bases in between. As DNA, the CDR3 is TGTGCCAGCAGCTTGTACAGAGCGAACACTGAAGCTTTCTTT. It specifies CASSLYRANTEAFF.

The chain has TRBV11-3 and TRBJ2-2, with TRBD1 identical over 11 bases. The CDR3 totals 17 residues. V gave up 5 bases and J gave up 7 bases; unmatched junction bases: 12. Germline V gives CDR1 SGHNT, CDR2 YENEEA. The CDR3: CASSDPRTGGSGGELFF. In DNA, the CDR3 is TGTGCCAGCAGCGACCCCAGGACAGGGGGCAGCGGCGGGGAGCTGTTTTTT.

The rearrangement uses TRBV19 and TRBJ1-1, with 8 positions matching TRBD1. The CDR3 is made up of 14 amino acids. The V segment lost 8 bases and the J segment 1 base; nucleotides outside the gene matches: 6. Germline V gene sequence: CDR1 LNHDA, CDR2 SQIVND (reference sequence). The chain's CDR3 is CASSPDRGNTEAFF. CDR3 in DNA: TGTGCCAGTTCACCTGACAGGGGGAACACTGAAGCTTTCTTT.

This CDR3 is CASSSTGSETQYF. The DNA of the CDR3 is TGTGCCAGCAGTTCGACAGGGTCGGAGACCCAGTACTTC. This chain links TRBV11-2 with TRBJ2-5; 7 positions agree with TRBD1. Germline CDR1 is SGHAT and CDR2 is FQNNGV. V was clipped by 6 bases and J by 5 bases; unmatched bases: 6. The CDR3 covers 13 residues.

The chain uses TRBV9 and TRBJ2-4, with 8 nucleotides matching TRBD1. The CDR3 is 16 residues long. J was trimmed by 1 base and V by 3 bases; bases with no gene match: 6. The germline V gene encodes CDR1 SGDLS and CDR2 YYNGEE. CDR3 bases: TGTGCCAGCAGCGACGGGACAGGCCGGGCCAAAAACATTCAGTACTTC. It yields the protein CASSDGTGRAKNIQYF.

Comments on this clone: The same CDR3 also results from other DNA sequences found in this sample. The chain recombines TRBV18 with TRBJ2-3; 10 bases align to TRBD2. In germline, CDR1 is KGHSH, CDR2 LQKENI. The J segment lost 0 bases and the V segment lost 6 bases, leaving 3 bases of the junction unmatched. The CDR3 runs 15 residues. CDR3 bases: TGTGCCAGCTCTCCGACTAGCGGGAGCACAGATACGCAGTATTTT. Protein product: CASSPTSGSTDTQYF.

This chain uses TRBV5-1 with TRBJ2-2; TRBD2 is a possible D gene (7 bases). V dropped 4 bases and J dropped 0 bases, with 13 bases sitting between them. CDR1 and CDR2 from the germline V gene are SGHRS and YFSETQ. This CDR3 spans 16 amino acids. CDR3 bases: TGCGCCAGCAGCCCGGGCGGGGGCACGAACACCGGGGAGCTGTTTTTT. The encoded protein is CASSPGGGTNTGELFF.

V and J are TRBV19 and TRBJ1-1, with TRBD1 matching over 8 bases. CDR1 is LNHDA and CDR2 is SQIVND in the germline V gene (reference sequence). The CDR3 runs to 15 residues. Germline trimming cut 5 bases from V and 4 bases from J; bases unmatched to any gene: 9. CDR3 in DNA: TGTGCCAGTAGTCAACCCACCAGGGGGCTCACTGAAGCTTTCTTT. Translated: CASSQPTRGLTEAFF.

V and J are TRBV5-1 and TRBJ2-1; TRBD1 agrees at 8 bases. The germline V gene encodes CDR1 SGHRS and CDR2 YFSETQ. Trimming at V came to 4 bases and at J to 5 bases, leaving 8 bases not matched to a gene. CDR3 length: 15 residues. The CDR3 DNA reads TGCGCCAGCAGCGACGGGACAGGACGAAACAATGAGCAGTTCTTC. Its protein is CASSDGTGRNNEQFF.

This chain joins TRBV5-1 and TRBJ1-4; D uncertain. Germline V CDR1 and CDR2: SGHRS, YFSETQ. Trimming left V 5 bases short and J 8 bases short, with 16 bases between. This CDR3 contains 14 residues. The CDR3 spells CASSRGEGAEKLFF. CDR3 nucleotide sequence: TGCGCCAGCAGTCGCGGGGAGGGCGCGGAAAAACTGTTTTTT.

The rearrangement links TRBV6-6 to TRBJ1-1; 8 bases map to TRBD1. J gave up 4 bases and V 7 bases, and 5 bases lay outside the gene matches. This CDR3 is built from 13 residues. Germline lookup yields CDR1 MNHNY and CDR2 SVGAGI (reference sequence). CDR3 loop: CASNPTGATEAFF. Here the CDR3 DNA reads TGTGCCAGCAATCCGACAGGGGCCACTGAAGCTTTCTTT.

This chain joins TRBV7-6 and TRBJ2-1; D is perhaps TRBD2 (6 bases). V shed 4 bases and J shed 9 bases, with 19 bases lying between them. This CDR3 is 15 amino acids long. In germline, CDR1 is SGHVS, CDR2 FNYEAQ. CDR3 in DNA: TGTGCCAGCAGCTCCCTGATGGGCGGGAATGGTGAGCAGTTCTTC. It codes for CASSSLMGGNGEQFF.

The V call is TRBV6-5, the J call TRBJ1-2, with D perhaps TRBD1 (5 bases). With 7 bases removed from V and 8 bases from J, the gap between germline ends came to 14 bases. The CDR3 has 12 residues. The germline V gene encodes CDR1 MNHEY and CDR2 SVGAGI. This CDR3 is CASTGGWEGYTF. The CDR3 bases are TGTGCCAGCACCGGGGGGTGGGAGGGCTACACCTTC.

The CDR3 spells CAWRSPKVLLGARGNTIYF. The CDR3 DNA follows: TGTGCCTGGAGGTCCCCCAAAGTCCTACTTGGGGCGCGGGGAAACACCATATATTTT. This sequence joins TRBV30 and TRBJ1-3, with a weak D call TRBD1 (5 bases). The V gene lost 3 bases and the J gene lost 4 bases, with 28 bases spanning the gap. This CDR3 region has 19 residues. Germline lookup yields CDR1 GTSNPN and CDR2 SVGIG (reference sequence).

The rearrangement uses TRBV10-1 and TRBJ1-4; D remains ambiguous. V was shortened by 3 bases and J by 8 bases, with 10 bases between the two germline ends. This CDR3 is 13 amino acids long. Germline-derived CDR1 and CDR2 are WNHNN and SYGVQD (reference sequence). The CDR3 loop is CASSDLGEEKLFF. The CDR3 DNA reads as TGCGCCAGCAGTGACCTGGGAGAAGAAAAACTGTTTTTT.

The genes are TRBV27 and TRBJ1-2, with TRBD1 matching 9 bases. The CDR3 runs to 15 residues. Germline CDR1 reads MNHEY; CDR2 reads SMNVEV (reference sequence). Trimming cost V 6 bases and J 7 bases; bases outside gene matches: 12. The CDR3 protein is CASRTLGQGTSGYTF. The DNA for the CDR3 is TGTGCCAGCAGAACTCTTGGACAGGGGACGAGTGGCTACACCTTC.

The J gene is TRBJ1-3, the V gene TRBV9; 7 bases are shared with TRBD1. J lost 6 bases, V lost 0 bases, and 12 bases had no gene match. The CDR3 extends over 17 amino acids. CDR1 is SGDLS, CDR2 YYNGEE, per germline. CDR3 sequence reads: CASSVAPRDRFQNTIYF. DNA for the CDR3: TGTGCCAGCAGCGTAGCCCCCCGGGACAGATTCCAAAACACCATATATTTT.

The genes are TRBV21-1 and TRBJ2-7; TRBD2 is the table's D call and was not checked against the DNA. TRBV21-1 is a pseudogene. This CDR3 has 19 residues. CDR3 nucleotide sequence: TGTGCCAGCAGCAAAGGGGGAGAGGTAGCGGGAGGCGGGACTCGCGAGCAGTACGTC. Protein sequence: CASSKGGEVAGGGTREQYV.

DNA of the CDR3: TGTGCCAGCAGCTCATCTCGGACAGGGTATCAGCCCCAGCATTTT. This gives the protein CASSSSRTGYQPQHF. The chain combines TRBV6-5 with TRBJ1-5; 8 bases agree with TRBD1. Germline CDR1 MNHEY, CDR2 SVGAGI. Trimming at V came to 6 bases and at J to 5 bases, leaving 9 bases not matched to a gene. The CDR3 is 15 residues long.

In DNA, the CDR3 is TGTGCCTGGGGGACTTCTAGTAATTCACCCCTCCACTTT. This gives the protein CAWGTSSNSPLHF. V is TRBV30 and J is TRBJ1-6; weak D call: TRBD1 (5 bases). The CDR3 consists of 13 residues. Germline V gives CDR1 GTSNPN, CDR2 SVGIG (reference sequence). V lost 5 bases and J lost 6, with 11 bases in between.